This T cell receptor (beta chain) was obtained from a study of blood T cell repertoires in COVID-19. The overall study: The samples span acute and convalescent COVID-19 from the United States, Italy and Spain.

In assigning cohorts, the study relied on participant-reported clinical history. Germline V gene sequence: CDR1 SGHRS, CDR2 YFSETQ. With 3 bases clipped from V and 7 bases from J, the junction kept 16 bases outside the gene matches. This CDR3 is 18 amino acids long. Measured with immunoSEQ multiplex PCR; TCRdb has only the in-frame clones, and not every one. The sample includes approximately 450,000 clones, about 85% of them seen just once. This rearrangement joins TRBV5-1 to TRBJ1-5, with TRBD1 identical over 10 bases. Sequencing input: PBMCs or T cells enriched from blood (not recorded which). The sequence came from a woman aged 18-35 years with acute COVID-19. CDR3 DNA sequence: TGCGCCAGCAGCTCCGAACCCCGGGACAGGGGTGTCGGACAGCCCCAGCATTTT. Its translation: CASSSEPRDRGVGQPQHF.